This record covers a single TCR beta chain. No antigen is known for it. The entry originates in a study of a mutant IDH1 vaccine in newly diagnosed glioma. In the study overall: A roughly 60% male, approximately 38% female split and a mean age of approximately 40 years characterized treated patients. Prior therapy was radiotherapy, temozolomide, or both; most received both.

Produced via immunoSEQ multiplex PCR; TCRdb's table is partial and in-frame only. This table has roughly 30,000 clones, roughly 90% appearing once. Specified time point: week 5, during vaccination. Doses consisted of 300 ug of mutant IDH1 20-mer peptide each, paired with topical imiquimod. The source of this sequence is a man aged 18 to 29 with glioma. Sequencing was performed on PBMCs, taken from a glioma patient whose treatment included an IDH1 peptide vaccine.

CDR3 amino acids: CASSRTDSSPLNTEAFF. The CDR3 region has the DNA TGCGCCAGCAGCAGGACCGACAGCTCCCCCCTGAACACTGAAGCTTTCTTT. The gene calls are TRBV4-3 and TRBJ1-1; TRBD1 might be the D (5 bases). The ends were cut back, 5 bases at V and 0 bases at J, with 19 bases in the middle. The CDR3 runs 17 residues. CDR1 is LGHNA, CDR2 YSLEER, per germline.